The clone carrying this T cell receptor beta chain appeared a few times. Its antigen is as yet unknown. The authors prepared the TCRbeta library with unique molecular identifiers. TCRdb re-derived calls from the PCR reads in MiXCR, one entry per CDR3 protein. The sample shows 780,000 or so distinct CDR3 sequences, roughly 15% of them seen only once. This specimen belongs to a study of T-cell reconstitution after alpha-beta-depleted transplantation in children. Study results and limitations: The high TCRbeta diversity at day 60 in some patients came from surviving recipient T cells and thymic progenitors.

CDR1 is SGHAT, CDR2 FQDESV, per germline (reference sequence). V shed 0 bases and J shed 0 bases, with 12 bases lying between them. There are 16 residues in the CDR3. V usage is TRBV11-1 and J usage is TRBJ2-7, with D perhaps TRBD1 (5 bases). Sequenced here: PBMCs, mostly from graft donor cells, sampled 360 days after TCRalphabeta/CD19-depleted stem cell transplant. The receptor was derived from a male patient between 5 and 17 years old who had a stem cell transplant for acute lymphoblastic leukemia, so the T cells may come from the graft donor. Written as DNA, the CDR3 is TGTGCCAGCAGCTTAGCGTTACAGGAGAGCTCCTACGAGCAGTACTTC. Amino acid sequence: CASSLALQESSYEQYF.